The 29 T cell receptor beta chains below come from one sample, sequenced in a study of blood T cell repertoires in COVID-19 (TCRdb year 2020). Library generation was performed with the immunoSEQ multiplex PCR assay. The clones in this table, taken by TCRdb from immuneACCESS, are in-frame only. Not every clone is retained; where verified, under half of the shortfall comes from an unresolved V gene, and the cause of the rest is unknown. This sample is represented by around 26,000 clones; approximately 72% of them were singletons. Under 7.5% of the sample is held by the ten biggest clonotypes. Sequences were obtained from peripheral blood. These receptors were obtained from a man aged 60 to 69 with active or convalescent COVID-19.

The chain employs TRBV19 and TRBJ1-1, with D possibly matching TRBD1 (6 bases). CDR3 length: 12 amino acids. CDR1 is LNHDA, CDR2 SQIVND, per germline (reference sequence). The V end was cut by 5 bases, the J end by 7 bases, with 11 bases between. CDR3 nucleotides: TGTGCCAGTAGTTCGTTGACAGGTGAAGCTTTCTTT. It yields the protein CASSSLTGEAFF.

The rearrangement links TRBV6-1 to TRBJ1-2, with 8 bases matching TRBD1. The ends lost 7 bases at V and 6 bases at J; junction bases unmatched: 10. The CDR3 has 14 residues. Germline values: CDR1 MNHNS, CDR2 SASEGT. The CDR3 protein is CASNLQGAENGYTF. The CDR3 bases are TGTGCCAGCAATCTTCAGGGGGCAGAAAATGGCTACACCTTC.

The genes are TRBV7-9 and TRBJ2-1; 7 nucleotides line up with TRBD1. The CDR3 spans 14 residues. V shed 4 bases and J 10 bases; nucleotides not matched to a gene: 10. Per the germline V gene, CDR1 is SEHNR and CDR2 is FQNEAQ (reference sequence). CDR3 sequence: CASSYQRDRAEQFF. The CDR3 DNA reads TGTGCCAGCAGCTACCAACGAGACAGGGCGGAGCAGTTCTTC.

The CDR3 spells CASSKARGGGSYEQYF. CDR3 coding DNA: TGTGCCAGTAGTAAGGCGCGGGGGGGAGGCTCCTACGAGCAGTACTTC. The chain uses TRBV19 and TRBJ2-7, with 9 bases fitting TRBD2. From germline, CDR1 is LNHDA and CDR2 SQIVND (reference sequence). The J segment lost 0 bases and the V segment lost 4 bases, leaving 7 bases of the junction unmatched. There are 16 residues in the CDR3. The entire variable domain, with the rest obtained from reference TRBV19 and TRBJ2-7, is as follows: DGGITQSPKYLFRKEGQNVTLSCEQNLNHDAMYWYRQDPGQGLRLIYYSQIVNDFQKGDIAEGYSVSREKKESFPLTVTSAQKNPTAFYLCASSKARGGGSYEQYFGPGTRLTVT.

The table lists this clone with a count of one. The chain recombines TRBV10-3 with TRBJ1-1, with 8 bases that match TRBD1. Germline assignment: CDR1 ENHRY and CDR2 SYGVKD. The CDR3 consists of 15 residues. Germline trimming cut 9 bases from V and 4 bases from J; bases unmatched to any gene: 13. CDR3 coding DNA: TGTGCCATTAAGTCCACCCAGGGGGCTAGCACTGAAGCTTTCTTT. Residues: CAIKSTQGASTEAFF.

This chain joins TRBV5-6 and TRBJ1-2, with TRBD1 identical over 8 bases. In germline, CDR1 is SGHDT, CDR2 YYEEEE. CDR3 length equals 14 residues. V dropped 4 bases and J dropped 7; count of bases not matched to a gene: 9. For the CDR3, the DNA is TGTGCCAGCAGCCTCGGACAGGGTTCTTCTGGCTACACCTTC. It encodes CASSLGQGSSGYTF.

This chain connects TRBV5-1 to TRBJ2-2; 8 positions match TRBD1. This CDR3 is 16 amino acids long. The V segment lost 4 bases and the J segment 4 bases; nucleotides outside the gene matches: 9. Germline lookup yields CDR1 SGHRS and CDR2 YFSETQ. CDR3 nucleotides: TGCGCCAGCAGCCGTCGGACAGGGTCTAGCACCGGGGAGCTGTTTTTT. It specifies CASSRRTGSSTGELFF.

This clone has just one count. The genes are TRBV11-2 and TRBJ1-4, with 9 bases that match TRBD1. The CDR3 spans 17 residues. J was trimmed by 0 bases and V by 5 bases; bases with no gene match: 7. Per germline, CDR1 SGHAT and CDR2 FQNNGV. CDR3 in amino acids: CASSVGTGPATNEKLFF. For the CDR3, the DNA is TGTGCCAGCAGCGTAGGGACAGGGCCTGCAACTAATGAAAAACTGTTTTTT.

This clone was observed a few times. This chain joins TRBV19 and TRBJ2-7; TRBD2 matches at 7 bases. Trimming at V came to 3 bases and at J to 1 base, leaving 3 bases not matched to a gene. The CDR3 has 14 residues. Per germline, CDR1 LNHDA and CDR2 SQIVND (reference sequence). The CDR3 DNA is TGTGCCAGTAGTATCGGGGGGTTTTCCTACGAGCAGTACTTC. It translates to CASSIGGFSYEQYF.

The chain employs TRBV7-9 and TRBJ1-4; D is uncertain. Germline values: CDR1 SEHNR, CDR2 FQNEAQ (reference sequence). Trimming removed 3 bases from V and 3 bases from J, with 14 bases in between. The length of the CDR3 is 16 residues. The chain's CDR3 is CASSFGGSGANEKLFF. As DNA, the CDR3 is TGTGCCAGCAGCTTCGGAGGGAGCGGGGCTAATGAAAAACTGTTTTTT. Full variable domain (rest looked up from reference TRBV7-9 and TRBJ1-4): DTGVSQNPRHKITKRGQNVTFRCDPISEHNRLYWYRQTLGQGPEFLTYFQNEAQLEKSRLLSDRFSAERPKGSFSTLEIQRTEQGDSAMYLCASSFGGSGANEKLFFGSGTQLSVL.

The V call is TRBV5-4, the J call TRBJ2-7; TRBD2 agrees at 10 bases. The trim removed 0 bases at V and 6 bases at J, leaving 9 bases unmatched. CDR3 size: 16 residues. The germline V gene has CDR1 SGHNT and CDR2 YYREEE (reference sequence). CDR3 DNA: TGTGCCAGCAGCTTGGAGGGCCTGGGACTAGCGTTCGAGCAGTACTTC. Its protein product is CASSLEGLGLAFEQYF.

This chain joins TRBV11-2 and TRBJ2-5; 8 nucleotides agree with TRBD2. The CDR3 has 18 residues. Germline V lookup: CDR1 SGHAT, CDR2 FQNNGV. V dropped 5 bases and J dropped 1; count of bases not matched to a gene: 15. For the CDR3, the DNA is TGTGCCAGCAGCCCAGGGAGAGGGGCGGGGGGCCGCCAAGAGACCCAGTACTTC. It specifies CASSPGRGAGGRQETQYF.

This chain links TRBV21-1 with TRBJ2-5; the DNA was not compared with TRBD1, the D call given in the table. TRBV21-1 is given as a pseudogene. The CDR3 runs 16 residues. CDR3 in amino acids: CASSKVPRRLQETQYF. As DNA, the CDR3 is TGTGCCAGCAGCAAAGTGCCCAGGCGTTTGCAAGAGACCCAGTACTTC.

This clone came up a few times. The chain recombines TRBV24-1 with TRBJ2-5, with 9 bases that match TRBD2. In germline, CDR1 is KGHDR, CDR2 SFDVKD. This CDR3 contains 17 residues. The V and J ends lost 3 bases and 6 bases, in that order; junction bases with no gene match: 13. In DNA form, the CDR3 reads TGTGCCACCAGTGATCCACATAGCGGGAGCTCGATAAAGACCCAGTACTTC. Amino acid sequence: CATSDPHSGSSIKTQYF.

The CDR3 nucleotides are TGTGCCATCAGTGAGCTGCCAGGGGGAAGGGTAAACACTGAAGCTTTCTTT. This translates into CAISELPGGRVNTEAFF. This chain joins TRBV10-3 and TRBJ1-1; 7 bases line up with TRBD1. V shed 2 bases and J 2 bases; nucleotides not matched to a gene: 11. The CDR3 is 17 amino acids. The V gene's germline CDR1 is ENHRY and CDR2 SYGVKD.

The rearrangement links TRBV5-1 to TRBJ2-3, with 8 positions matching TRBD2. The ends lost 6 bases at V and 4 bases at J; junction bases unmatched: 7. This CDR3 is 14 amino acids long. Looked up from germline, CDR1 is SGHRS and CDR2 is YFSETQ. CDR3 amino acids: CASILTGGSDTQYF. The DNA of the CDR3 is TGCGCCAGCATCCTAACGGGGGGGTCAGATACGCAGTATTTT. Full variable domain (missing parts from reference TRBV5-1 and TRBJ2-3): KAGVTQTPRYLIKTRGQQVTLSCSPISGHRSVSWYQQTPGQGLQFLFEYFSETQRNKGNFPGRFSGRQFSNSRSEMNVSTLELGDSALYLCASILTGGSDTQYFGPGTRLTVL.

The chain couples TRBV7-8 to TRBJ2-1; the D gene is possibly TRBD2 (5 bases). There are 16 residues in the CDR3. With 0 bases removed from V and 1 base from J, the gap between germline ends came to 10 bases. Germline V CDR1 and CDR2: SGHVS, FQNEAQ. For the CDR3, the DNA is TGTGCCAGCAGCTTAGCGTTGAGGGTTTCCTACAATGAGCAGTTCTTC. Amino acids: CASSLALRVSYNEQFF. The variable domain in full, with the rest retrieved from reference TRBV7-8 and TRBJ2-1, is GAGVSQSPRYKVAKRGQDVALRCDPISGHVSLFWYQQALGQGPEFLTYFQNEAQLDKSGLPSDRFFAERPEGSVSTLKIQRTQQEDSAVYLCASSLALRVSYNEQFFGPGTRLTVL.

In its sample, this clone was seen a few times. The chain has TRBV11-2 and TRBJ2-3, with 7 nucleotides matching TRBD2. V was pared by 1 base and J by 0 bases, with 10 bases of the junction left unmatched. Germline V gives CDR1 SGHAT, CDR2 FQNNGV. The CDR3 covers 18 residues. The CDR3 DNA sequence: TGTGCCAGCAGCTTAGGCCCCCGGACTAGATCTAGCACAGATACGCAGTATTTT. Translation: CASSLGPRTRSSTDTQYF.

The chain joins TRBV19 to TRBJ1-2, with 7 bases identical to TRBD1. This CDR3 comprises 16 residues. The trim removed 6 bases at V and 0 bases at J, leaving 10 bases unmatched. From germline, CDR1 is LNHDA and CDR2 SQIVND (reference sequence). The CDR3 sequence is CASRSLQGVANYGYTF. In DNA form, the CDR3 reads TGTGCCAGTAGATCCCTCCAGGGGGTTGCTAACTATGGCTACACCTTC. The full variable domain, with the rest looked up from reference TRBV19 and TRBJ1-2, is DGGITQSPKYLFRKEGQNVTLSCEQNLNHDAMYWYRQDPGQGLRLIYYSQIVNDFQKGDIAEGYSVSREKKESFPLTVTSAQKNPTAFYLCASRSLQGVANYGYTFGSGTRLTVV.

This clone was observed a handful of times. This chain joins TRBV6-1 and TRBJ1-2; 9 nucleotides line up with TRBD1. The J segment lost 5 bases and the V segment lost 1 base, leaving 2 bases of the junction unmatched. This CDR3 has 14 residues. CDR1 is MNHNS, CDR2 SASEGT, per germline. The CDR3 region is CASSEGQGDYGYTF. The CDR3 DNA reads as TGTGCCAGCAGTGAAGGACAGGGGGATTATGGCTACACCTTC.

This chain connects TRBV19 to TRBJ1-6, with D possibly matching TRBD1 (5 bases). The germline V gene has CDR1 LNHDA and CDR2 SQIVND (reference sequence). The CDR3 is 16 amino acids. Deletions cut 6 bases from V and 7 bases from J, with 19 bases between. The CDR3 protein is CASRSKPAGQNSPLHF. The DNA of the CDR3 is TGTGCCAGTAGATCTAAACCGGCAGGGCAGAATTCACCCCTCCACTTT.

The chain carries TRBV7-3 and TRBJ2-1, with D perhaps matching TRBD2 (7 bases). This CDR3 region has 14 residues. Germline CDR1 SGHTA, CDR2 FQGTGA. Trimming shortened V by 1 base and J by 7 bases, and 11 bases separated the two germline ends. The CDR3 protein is CASSLRGGQNEQFF. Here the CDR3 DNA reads TGTGCCAGCAGCTTAAGGGGGGGCCAGAATGAGCAGTTCTTC.

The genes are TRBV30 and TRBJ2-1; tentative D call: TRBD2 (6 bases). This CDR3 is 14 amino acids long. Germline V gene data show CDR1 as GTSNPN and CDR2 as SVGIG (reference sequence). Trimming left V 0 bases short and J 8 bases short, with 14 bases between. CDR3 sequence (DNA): TGTGCCTGGAGTGTGATGACTAGGCTCGATGAGCAGTTCTTC. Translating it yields CAWSVMTRLDEQFF.

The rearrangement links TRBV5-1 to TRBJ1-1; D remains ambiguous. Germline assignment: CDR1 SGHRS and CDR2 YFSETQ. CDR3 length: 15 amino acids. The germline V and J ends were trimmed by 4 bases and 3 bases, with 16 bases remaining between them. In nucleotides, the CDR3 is TGCGCCAGCAGCCGAACGAGCCGACACTACACTGAAGCTTTCTTT. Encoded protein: CASSRTSRHYTEAFF.

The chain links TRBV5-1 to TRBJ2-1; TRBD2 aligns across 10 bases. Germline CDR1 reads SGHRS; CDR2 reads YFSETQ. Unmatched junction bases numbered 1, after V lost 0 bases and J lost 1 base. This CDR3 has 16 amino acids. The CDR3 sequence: CASSLASGGSYNEQFF. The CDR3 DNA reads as TGCGCCAGCAGCTTGGCTAGCGGGGGATCCTACAATGAGCAGTTCTTC.

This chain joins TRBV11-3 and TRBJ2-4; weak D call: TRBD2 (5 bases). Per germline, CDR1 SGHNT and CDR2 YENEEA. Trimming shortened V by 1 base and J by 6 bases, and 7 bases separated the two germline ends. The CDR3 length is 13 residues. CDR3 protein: CASSLGGINIQYF. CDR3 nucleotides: TGTGCCAGCAGCTTAGGAGGGATAAACATTCAGTACTTC.

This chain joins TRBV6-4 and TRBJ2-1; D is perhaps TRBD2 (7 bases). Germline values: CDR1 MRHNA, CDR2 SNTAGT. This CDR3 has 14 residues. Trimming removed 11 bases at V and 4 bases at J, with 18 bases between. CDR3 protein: CASSWGGPYNEQFF. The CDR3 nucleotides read TGTGCCTCATCCTGGGGGGGCCCTTACAATGAGCAGTTCTTC.

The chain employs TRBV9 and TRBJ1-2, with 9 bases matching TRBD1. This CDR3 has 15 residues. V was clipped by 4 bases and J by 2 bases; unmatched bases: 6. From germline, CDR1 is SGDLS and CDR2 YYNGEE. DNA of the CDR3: TGTGCCAGCAGCTTGATGGGACAGGGAAACTATGGCTACACCTTC. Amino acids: CASSLMGQGNYGYTF. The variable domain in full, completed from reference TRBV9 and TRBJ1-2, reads DSGVTQTPKHLITATGQRVTLRCSPRSGDLSVYWYQQSLDQGLQFLIQYYNGEERAKGNILERFSAQQFPDLHSELNLSSLELGDSALYFCASSLMGQGNYGYTFGSGTRLTVV.

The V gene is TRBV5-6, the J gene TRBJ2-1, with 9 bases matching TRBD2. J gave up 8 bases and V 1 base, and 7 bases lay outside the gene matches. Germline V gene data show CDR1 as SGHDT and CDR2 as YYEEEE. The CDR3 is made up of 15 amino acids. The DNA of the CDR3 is TGTGCCAGCAGCTTGAGGCGGGGGGGCGTGGATGAGCAGTTCTTC. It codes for CASSLRRGGVDEQFF.